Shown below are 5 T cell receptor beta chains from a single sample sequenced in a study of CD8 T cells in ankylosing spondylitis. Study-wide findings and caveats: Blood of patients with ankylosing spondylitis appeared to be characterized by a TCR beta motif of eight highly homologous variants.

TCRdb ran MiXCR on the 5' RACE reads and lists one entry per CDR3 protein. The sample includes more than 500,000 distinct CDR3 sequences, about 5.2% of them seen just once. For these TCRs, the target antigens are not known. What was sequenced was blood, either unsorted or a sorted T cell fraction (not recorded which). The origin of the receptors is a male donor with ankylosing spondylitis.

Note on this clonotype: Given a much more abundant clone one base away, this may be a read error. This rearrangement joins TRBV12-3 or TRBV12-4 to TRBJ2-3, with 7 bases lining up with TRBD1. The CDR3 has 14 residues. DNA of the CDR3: TGTGCCAGCAGTCCATGGACAGGATGGAATACGCAGTCTTTT. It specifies CASSPWTGWNTQSF.

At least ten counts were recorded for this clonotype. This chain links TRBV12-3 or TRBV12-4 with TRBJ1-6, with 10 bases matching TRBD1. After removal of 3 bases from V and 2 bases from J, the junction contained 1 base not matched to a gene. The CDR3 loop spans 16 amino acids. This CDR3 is CASSLGTGAYNSPLHF. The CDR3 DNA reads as TGTGCCAGCAGTTTGGGGACAGGGGCCTATAATTCACCCCTCCACTTT.

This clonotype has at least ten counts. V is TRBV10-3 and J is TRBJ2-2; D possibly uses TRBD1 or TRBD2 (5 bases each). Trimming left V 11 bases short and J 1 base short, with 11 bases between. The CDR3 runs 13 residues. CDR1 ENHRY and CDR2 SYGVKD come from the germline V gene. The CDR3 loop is CAVRGENTGELFF. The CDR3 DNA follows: TGTGCCGTTCGAGGGGAGAACACCGGGGAGCTGTTTTTT.

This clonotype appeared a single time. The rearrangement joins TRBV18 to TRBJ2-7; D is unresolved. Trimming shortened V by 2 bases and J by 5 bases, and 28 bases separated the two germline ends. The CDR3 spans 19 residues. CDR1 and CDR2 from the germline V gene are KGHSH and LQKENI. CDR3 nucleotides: TGTGCCAGCTCACCATTCGCTCCAAGGGCCGGGTTACTGGACGACGAGCAGTACTTC. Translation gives CASSPFAPRAGLLDDEQYF.

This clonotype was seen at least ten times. The chain's CDR3 is CSRRRSYGYTF. The CDR3 coding sequence is TGCAGTCGGCGTCGGAGCTATGGCTACACCTTC. The chain uses TRBV20-1 and TRBJ1-2, with D unresolved. Between the trimmed V and J ends, which lost 8 bases and 4 bases, there was a span of 11 bases. CDR3 size: 11 residues. CDR1 and CDR2 from the germline V gene are DFQATT and SNEGSKA (reference sequence).